This paragraph covers one T cell receptor beta chain sequence. TCRdb reprocessed the 5' RACE reads and keeps a single row for each CDR3 protein, giving no DNA. This repertoire comprises under 130,000 distinct CDR3 sequences; its ten largest clones make up about 2%. This record comes from a study of monozygotic twins with inflammatory bowel disease. The CDR3 is made up of 15 amino acids. Germline V gives CDR1 DFQATT, CDR2 SNEGSKA (reference sequence). The receptor was isolated from a human donor with ulcerative colitis or Crohn's disease, or a healthy co-twin of an affected twin (not recorded which). Sample: blood. The chain combines TRBV20-1 with TRBJ2-3; TCRdb's assignment of TRBD2 cannot be checked, as there is no DNA. This CDR3 is CSARDRRESPDTQYF.